The T cell receptor beta chain under discussion was sequenced for a study of blood T cell repertoires in COVID-19. On the study more broadly: Specimens from acute and convalescent COVID-19 originated in the United States, Italy and Spain. T cells, B-cell-depleted T cells, or PBMCs supplied cDNA or gDNA.

Original methodology: Amplification with reference gene primers provided the estimates of nucleated cell counts. TCRdb's table, derived via immunoSEQ multiplex PCR, lists solely in-frame clones and lacks some. The DNA gave D and trimming, while V, J and clone size come from that table. This sample has roughly 100,000 clones, with 84% found just once. This TCR came from a human donor in a cohort sampled during active COVID-19. Sequenced material: peripheral blood.

CDR3: CASSADLYEQYF. CDR3 bases: TGTGCCAGCAGTGCGGATCTCTACGAGCAGTACTTC. This chain links TRBV11-3 with TRBJ2-7; D is undetermined. V shed 6 bases and J shed 3 bases, with 9 bases lying between them. There are 12 residues in the CDR3. The germline gives CDR1 SGHNT, CDR2 YENEEA.